The sequence of this TCR beta chain was determined in a study of immune evolution from preneoplasia to lung adenocarcinoma. About this clone: The sample carries other DNA sequences with the same CDR3.

Data came from immunoSEQ multiplex PCR; TCRdb stores just in-frame clones and leaves some out. This table has around 3,000 clones, around 84% appearing once. V lost 1 base, J lost 5 bases, and 14 bases lay in between. CDR3 length: 15 residues. Germline V gene lookup returns CDR1 SGHTA and CDR2 FQGNSA. V is TRBV7-2 and J is TRBJ2-5, with D perhaps given as TRBD1 or TRBD2 (5 bases each). This sequence was found in a person in their sixties or seventies with lung adenocarcinoma. Material: FFPE adjacent normal lung tissue. The CDR3 reads CASSLGQTSGETQYF. The CDR3 DNA reads TGTGCCAGCAGCTTAGGACAGACCTCGGGGGAGACCCAGTACTTC.